The 9 T cell receptor beta chains in this list originate from one sample, sequenced in a study of yellow fever vaccine responses in identical twins. Using its own MiXCR run on the RT-PCR reads, TCRdb lists one record per CDR3 protein. This table has 30,000 to 40,000 distinct CDR3 sequences, 60% appearing once. The sample was T cells from blood (PBMCs), unsorted or a sorted subset (not recorded which), taken before or after yellow fever vaccination (not recorded which). Receptors were obtained from a woman aged 18-29 years who received the yellow fever vaccine.

On this clonotype: One end of the junction is discordant with germline, which a read error may explain. This chain connects TRBV29-1 to TRBJ2-1; D is possibly TRBD1 (5 bases). This CDR3 is 12 amino acids long. The germline V gene encodes CDR1 SQVTM and CDR2 ANQGSEA. Written as DNA, the CDR3 is TGCAGCGTCGAAGGCCAGGGCGATGAGCAGTTCTTC. Amino acids: CSVEGQGDEQFF.

V is TRBV11-3 and J is TRBJ1-4; TRBD1 agrees at 8 bases. The CDR3 is made up of 17 amino acids. Losses at the gene ends were 5 bases for V and 0 bases for J; bases not matched to a gene: 8. The germline CDR1 and CDR2 sequences are SGHNT and YENEEA. The DNA for the CDR3 is TGTGCCAGCAGCCCACTCGGACAGGGAACAACTAATGAAAAACTGTTTTTT. Its translation: CASSPLGQGTTNEKLFF. The variable domain in full, completed from reference TRBV11-3 and TRBJ1-4, reads EAGVVQSPRYKIIEKKQPVAFWCNPISGHNTLYWYLQNLGQGPELLIRYENEEAVDDSQLPKDRFSAERLKGVDSTLKIQPAELGDSAVYLCASSPLGQGTTNEKLFFGSGTQLSVL.

This clonotype showed up just a few times. This chain links TRBV10-3 with TRBJ2-2, with D tentatively TRBD1 or TRBD2 (5 bases each). CDR3 length: 15 amino acids. Germline V CDR1 and CDR2: ENHRY, SYGVKD. V lost 7 bases to trimming and J lost 2 bases, with 14 bases between them. CDR3 sequence (DNA): TGTGCCATCACCCGGGACGGACAAAACACCGGGGAGCTGTTTTTT. This codes for CAITRDGQNTGELFF.

V gene TRBV28 combines with J gene TRBJ2-5, with D unclear. With 6 bases removed from V and 7 bases from J, the gap between germline ends came to 18 bases. Germline-derived CDR1 and CDR2 are MDHEN and SYDVKM. The CDR3 runs 14 residues. The CDR3 here is CASSLQDTRWTQYF. In nucleotides, the CDR3 is TGTGCCAGCAGCCTCCAAGACACCCGTTGGACCCAGTACTTC.

The rearrangement uses TRBV29-1 and TRBJ1-2; 8 bases agree with TRBD1. This CDR3 is built from 16 residues. The V gene end was trimmed by 4 bases and the J gene end by 6 bases; junction bases not matched to a gene: 16. Germline V gene data show CDR1 as SQVTM and CDR2 as ANQGSEA. The CDR3 DNA reads as TGCAGCGTTGTTGGAGGGACAGGCGGAAATCGTAATGGCTACACCTTC. Its protein is CSVVGGTGGNRNGYTF.

This clonotype was observed a handful of times. This chain uses TRBV6-9 with TRBJ2-2; possible D gene TRBD2, 6 bases. Germline V gene data show CDR1 as MNHGY and CDR2 as SVAAGI. This CDR3 is built from 14 residues. The V end lost 0 bases, the J end lost 4 bases, and 6 bases lay between the germline ends. The CDR3 nucleotides are TGTGCCAGCAGTTATTCCGGGGGCACCGGGGAGCTGTTTTTT. Residues: CASSYSGGTGELFF.

With respect to this clonotype: Sequence at one end of the junction differs from germline and may be a read error. The chain employs TRBV7-8 and TRBJ1-2; tentative D call: TRBD1 (5 bases). This CDR3 comprises 11 residues. Germline values: CDR1 SGHVS, CDR2 FQNEAQ. The CDR3 region is CASSSDSLTFF. CDR3 coding DNA: TGTGCCAGCAGCTCCGACAGCCTTACCTTCTTC. Using reference TRBV7-8 and TRBJ1-2 for the parts outside the CDR3, the full variable domain is GAGVSQSPRYKVAKRGQDVALRCDPISGHVSLFWYQQALGQGPEFLTYFQNEAQLDKSGLPSDRFFAERPEGSVSTLKIQRTQQEDSAVYLCASSSDSLTFFGSGTRLTVV.

The CDR3 loop reads CASSWAQGTSTQYF. For the CDR3, the DNA is TGTGCCAGCAGCTGGGCCCAGGGAACAAGTACGCAGTATTTT. The chain uses TRBV5-4 and TRBJ2-3; maybe TRBD1 (5 bases). V was clipped by 3 bases and J by 8 bases, with 16 bases between them. This CDR3 contains 14 residues. Germline V CDR1 and CDR2: SGHNT, YYREEE (reference sequence).

The chain carries TRBV10-3 and TRBJ1-2, with TRBD1 as a possible D gene (5 bases). Germline CDR1 and CDR2: ENHRY and SYGVKD. The CDR3 extends over 13 amino acids. V lost 4 bases and J lost 1, with 7 bases in between. Here the CDR3 DNA reads TGTGCCATCAGTGCGACAGATAACTATGGCTACACCTTC. Amino acid sequence: CAISATDNYGYTF.